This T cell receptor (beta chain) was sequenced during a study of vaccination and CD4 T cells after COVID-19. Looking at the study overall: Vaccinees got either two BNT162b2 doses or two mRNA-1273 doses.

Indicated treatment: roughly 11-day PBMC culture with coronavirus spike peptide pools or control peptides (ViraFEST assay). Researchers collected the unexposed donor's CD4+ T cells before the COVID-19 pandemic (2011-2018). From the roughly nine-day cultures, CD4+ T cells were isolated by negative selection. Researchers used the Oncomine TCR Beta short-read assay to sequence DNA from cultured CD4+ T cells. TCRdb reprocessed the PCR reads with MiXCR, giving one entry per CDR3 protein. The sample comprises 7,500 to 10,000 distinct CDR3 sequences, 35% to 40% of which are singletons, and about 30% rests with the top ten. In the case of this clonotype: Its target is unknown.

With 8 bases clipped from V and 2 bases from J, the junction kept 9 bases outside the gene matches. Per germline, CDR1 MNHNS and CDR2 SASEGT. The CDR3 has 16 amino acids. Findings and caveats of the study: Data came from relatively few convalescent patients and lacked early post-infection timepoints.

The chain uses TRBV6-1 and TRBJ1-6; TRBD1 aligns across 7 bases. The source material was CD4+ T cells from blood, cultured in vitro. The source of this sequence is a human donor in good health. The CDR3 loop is CASGPIQGAYNSPLHF. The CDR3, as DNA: TGTGCCAGCGGCCCAATCCAGGGGGCCTATAATTCACCCCTCCACTTT.